Following are 8 T cell receptor beta chains from one sample sequenced in a study of T cells after yellow fever vaccination. TCRdb recomputed calls from the 5' RACE reads with MiXCR, one row per CDR3 protein. In the table there are 620,000 or so distinct CDR3 sequences, 10% to 15% of which are singletons. Source: PBMCs, taken on the day of the yellow fever booster vaccination. These receptors all come from a man aged 25 to 40 who received the YFV17D yellow fever vaccine.

This clonotype was picked up many times. The chain links TRBV5-1 to TRBJ2-3; D not resolved. CDR3 length: 16 amino acids. Germline V lookup: CDR1 SGHRS, CDR2 YFSETQ. With 3 bases removed from V and 0 bases from J, the gap between germline ends came to 14 bases. CDR3 DNA: TGCGCCAGCAGCTCCGCAGCCAGCGCTAGCACAGATACGCAGTATTTT. It is translated as CASSSAASASTDTQYF.

The rearrangement joins TRBV28 to TRBJ2-3; TRBD1 might be the D (5 bases). Germline CDR1 reads MDHEN; CDR2 reads SYDVKM. There are 16 residues in the CDR3. V lost 6 bases, J lost 4 bases, and 20 bases lay in between. The chain's CDR3 is CASSWVRAHLPDTQYF. In DNA form, the CDR3 reads TGTGCCAGCAGCTGGGTCAGGGCGCACCTCCCAGATACGCAGTATTTT. Full variable domain (missing parts from reference TRBV28 and TRBJ2-3): DVKVTQSSRYLVKRTGEKVFLECVQDMDHENMFWYRQDPGLGLRLIYFSYDVKMKEKGDIPEGYSVSREKKERFSLILESASTNQTSMYLCASSWVRAHLPDTQYFGPGTRLTVL.

The gene calls are TRBV3-1 and TRBJ2-5, with D tentatively TRBD1 (5 bases). This CDR3 comprises 14 residues. CDR1 LGHDT and CDR2 YNNKEL come from the germline V gene (reference sequence). Trimming cost V 3 bases and J 5 bases, with 13 bases left between them. The CDR3 is CASSHRIAGETQYF. The DNA of the CDR3 is TGTGCCAGCAGCCACCGGATAGCAGGGGAGACCCAGTACTTC.

This clonotype was detected only a few times. The chain joins TRBV14 to TRBJ1-1; no firm D call. CDR1 is SGHDN and CDR2 is FVKESK in the germline V gene. The CDR3 is made up of 13 amino acids. The V gene lost 0 bases and the J gene lost 7 bases, with 9 bases spanning the gap. The DNA of the CDR3 is TGTGCCAGCAGCCAAGATCTTGCGCATGAAGCTTTCTTT. Its protein product is CASSQDLAHEAFF.

This clonotype has more than one count but fewer than ten. The chain combines TRBV29-1 with TRBJ2-7; perhaps TRBD2 as D (7 bases). V was clipped by 2 bases and J by 3 bases, with 11 bases between them. CDR3 size: 13 residues. CDR1 SQVTM and CDR2 ANQGSEA come from the germline V gene. CDR3 nucleotides: TGCAGCGTTGAAAAGGGGGGGGGCTACGAGCAGTACTTC. Translated, it gives CSVEKGGGYEQYF.

This chain uses TRBV6-5 with TRBJ2-1; the D gene could be TRBD1 or TRBD2 (5 bases each). V was pared by 0 bases and J by 10 bases, with 16 bases between. From germline, CDR1 is MNHEY and CDR2 SVGAGI. CDR3 size: 15 residues. CDR3 in amino acids: CASSYSGGPLGEQFF. In DNA form, the CDR3 reads TGTGCCAGCAGTTACTCTGGGGGTCCTCTCGGGGAGCAGTTCTTC.

V usage is TRBV29-1 and J usage is TRBJ1-2, with TRBD1 identical over 10 bases. The CDR3 sequence is 13 residues long. The germline V gene encodes CDR1 SQVTM and CDR2 ANQGSEA. Trimming removed 3 bases from V and 9 bases from J; junction bases left unmatched: 7. CDR3: CSVDTGQGNRYTF. The CDR3 nucleotides read TGCAGCGTTGATACGGGACAGGGGAATCGCTACACCTTC.

The chain has TRBV7-9 and TRBJ1-6; D is perhaps TRBD1 (5 bases). This CDR3 contains 15 residues. Germline CDR1 and CDR2: SEHNR and FQNEAQ (reference sequence). The V and J ends lost 0 bases and 5 bases respectively, with 8 bases between them. The CDR3 DNA sequence: TGTGCCAGCAGCTTAGCAGGGGCGGATAATTCACCCCTCCACTTT. It codes for CASSLAGADNSPLHF.